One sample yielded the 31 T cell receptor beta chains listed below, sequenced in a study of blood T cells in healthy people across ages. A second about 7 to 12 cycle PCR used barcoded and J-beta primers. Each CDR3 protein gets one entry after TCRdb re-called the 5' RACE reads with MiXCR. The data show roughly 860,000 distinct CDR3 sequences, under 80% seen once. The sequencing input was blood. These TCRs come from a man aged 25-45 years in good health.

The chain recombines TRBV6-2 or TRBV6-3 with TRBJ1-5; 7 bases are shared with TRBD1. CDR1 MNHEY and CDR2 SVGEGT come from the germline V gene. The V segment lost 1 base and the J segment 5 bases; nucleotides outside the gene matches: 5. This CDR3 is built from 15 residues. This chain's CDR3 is CASSYYNRGDQPQHF. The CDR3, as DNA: TGTGCCAGCAGTTACTACAACAGGGGCGATCAGCCCCAGCATTTT.

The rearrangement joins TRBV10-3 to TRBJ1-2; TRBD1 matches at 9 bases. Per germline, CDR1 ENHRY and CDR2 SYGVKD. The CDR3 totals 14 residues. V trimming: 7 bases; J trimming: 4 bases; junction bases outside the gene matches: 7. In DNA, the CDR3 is TGTGCCATCACCGAACAGGGGGCGGGCTATGGCTACACCTTC. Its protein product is CAITEQGAGYGYTF.

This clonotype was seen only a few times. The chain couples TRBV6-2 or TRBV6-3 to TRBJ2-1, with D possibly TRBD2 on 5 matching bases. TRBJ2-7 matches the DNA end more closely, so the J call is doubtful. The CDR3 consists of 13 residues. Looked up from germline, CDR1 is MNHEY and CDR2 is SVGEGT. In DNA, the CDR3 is TGTGCCAGCAGTTACGCCCGGACTCGGGAGCAGTACTTC. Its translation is CASSYARTREQYF.

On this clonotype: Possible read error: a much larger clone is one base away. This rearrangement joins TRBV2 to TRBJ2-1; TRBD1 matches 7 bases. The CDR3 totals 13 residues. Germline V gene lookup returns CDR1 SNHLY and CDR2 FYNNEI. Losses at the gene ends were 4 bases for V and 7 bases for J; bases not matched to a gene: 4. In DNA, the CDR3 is TGTGCCAGCAGTGGACAGGGCCAAAATGAGCAGTTCTTC. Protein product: CASSGQGQNEQFF.

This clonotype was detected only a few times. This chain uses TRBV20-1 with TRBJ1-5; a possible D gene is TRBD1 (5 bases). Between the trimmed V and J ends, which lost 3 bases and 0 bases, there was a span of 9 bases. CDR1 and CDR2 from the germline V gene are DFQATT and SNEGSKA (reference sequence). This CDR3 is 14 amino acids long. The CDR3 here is CSARAGTSNQPQHF. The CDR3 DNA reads TGCAGTGCTAGGGCAGGGACTAGCAATCAGCCCCAGCATTTT.

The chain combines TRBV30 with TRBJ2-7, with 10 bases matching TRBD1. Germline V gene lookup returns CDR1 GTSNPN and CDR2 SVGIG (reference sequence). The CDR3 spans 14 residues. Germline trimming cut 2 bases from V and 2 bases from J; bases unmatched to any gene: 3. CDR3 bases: TGTGCCTGGAGTAAAGGACAGGGGGCCTACGAGCAGTACTTC. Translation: CAWSKGQGAYEQYF. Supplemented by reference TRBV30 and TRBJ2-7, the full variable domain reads SQTIHQWPATLVQPVGSPLSLECTVEGTSNPNLYWYRQAAGRGLQLLFYSVGIGQISSEVPQNLSASRPQDRQFILSSKKLLLSDSGFYLCAWSKGQGAYEQYFGPGTRLTVT.

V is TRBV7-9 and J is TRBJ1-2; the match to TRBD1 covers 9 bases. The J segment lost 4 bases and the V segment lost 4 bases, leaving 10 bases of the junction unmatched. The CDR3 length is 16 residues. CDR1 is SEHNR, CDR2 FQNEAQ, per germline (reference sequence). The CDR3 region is CASSSASGQGTYGYTF. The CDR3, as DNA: TGTGCCAGCAGCTCCGCTTCGGGACAGGGTACCTATGGCTACACCTTC.

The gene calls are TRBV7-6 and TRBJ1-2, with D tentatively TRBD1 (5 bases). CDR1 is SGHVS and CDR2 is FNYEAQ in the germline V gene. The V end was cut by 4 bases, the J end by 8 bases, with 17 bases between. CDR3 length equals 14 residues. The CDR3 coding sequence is TGTGCCAGCAGCTCAGGGTCCGGGGTAGGCGGCTACACCTTC. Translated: CASSSGSGVGGYTF.

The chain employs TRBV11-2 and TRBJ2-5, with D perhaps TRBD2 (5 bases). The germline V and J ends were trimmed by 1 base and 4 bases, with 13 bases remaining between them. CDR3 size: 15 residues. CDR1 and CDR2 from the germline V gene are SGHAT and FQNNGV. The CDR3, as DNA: TGTGCCAGCAGCTTAGCCCCGGGAAGCACAGAGACCCAGTACTTC. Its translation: CASSLAPGSTETQYF.

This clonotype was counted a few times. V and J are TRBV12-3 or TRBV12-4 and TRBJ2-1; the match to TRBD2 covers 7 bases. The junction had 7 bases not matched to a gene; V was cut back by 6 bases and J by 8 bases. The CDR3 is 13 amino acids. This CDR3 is CASSIVGGYEQFF. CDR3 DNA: TGTGCCAGCAGCATAGTGGGGGGGTATGAGCAGTTCTTC.

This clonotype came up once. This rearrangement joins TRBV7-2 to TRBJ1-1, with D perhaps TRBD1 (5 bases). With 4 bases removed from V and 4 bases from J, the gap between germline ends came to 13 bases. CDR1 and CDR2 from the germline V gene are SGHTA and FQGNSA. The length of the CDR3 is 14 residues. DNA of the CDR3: TGTGCCAGCAGCTCCCGGGGGGGAATCACTGAAGCTTTCTTT. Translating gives CASSSRGGITEAFF.

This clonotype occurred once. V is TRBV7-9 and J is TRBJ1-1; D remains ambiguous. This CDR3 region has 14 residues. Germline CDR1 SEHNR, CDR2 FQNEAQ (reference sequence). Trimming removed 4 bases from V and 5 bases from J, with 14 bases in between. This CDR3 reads CASSYPLSRTEAFF. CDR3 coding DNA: TGTGCCAGCAGCTACCCTTTAAGCAGGACTGAAGCTTTCTTT.

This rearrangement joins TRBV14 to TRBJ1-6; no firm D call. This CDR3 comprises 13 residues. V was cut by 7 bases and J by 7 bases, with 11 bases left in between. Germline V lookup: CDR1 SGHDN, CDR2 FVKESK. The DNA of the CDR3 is TGTGCCAGCACCGACGGTAGGAATTCACCCCTCCACTTT. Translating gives CASTDGRNSPLHF. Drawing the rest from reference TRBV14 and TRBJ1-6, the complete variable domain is EAGVTQFPSHSVIEKGQTVTLRCDPISGHDNLYWYRRVMGKEIKFLLHFVKESKQDESGMPNNRFLAERTGGTYSTLKVQPAELEDSGVYFCASTDGRNSPLHFGNGTRLTVT.

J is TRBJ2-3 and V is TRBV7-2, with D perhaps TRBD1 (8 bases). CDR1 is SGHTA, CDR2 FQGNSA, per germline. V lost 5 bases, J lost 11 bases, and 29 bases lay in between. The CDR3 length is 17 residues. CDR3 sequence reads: CASSRQGAGAAYNEQYF. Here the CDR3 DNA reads TGTGCCAGCAGCCGCCAGGGGGCGGGGGCCGCCTACAATGAGCAGTATTTT.

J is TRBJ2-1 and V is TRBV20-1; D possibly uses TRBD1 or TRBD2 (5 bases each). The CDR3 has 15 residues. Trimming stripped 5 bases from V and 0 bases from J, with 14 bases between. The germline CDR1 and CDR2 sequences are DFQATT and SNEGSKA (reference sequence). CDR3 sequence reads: CSALGAVYSYNEQFF. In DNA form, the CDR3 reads TGCAGTGCTCTCGGGGCAGTATACTCCTACAATGAGCAGTTCTTC.

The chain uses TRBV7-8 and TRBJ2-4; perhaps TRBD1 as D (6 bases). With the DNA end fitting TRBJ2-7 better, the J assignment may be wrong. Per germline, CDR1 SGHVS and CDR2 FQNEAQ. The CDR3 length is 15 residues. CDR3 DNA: TGTGCCAGCAGCTTAAGGGCAGGGGTCTTTTACGAGCAGTACTTC. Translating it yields CASSLRAGVFYEQYF.

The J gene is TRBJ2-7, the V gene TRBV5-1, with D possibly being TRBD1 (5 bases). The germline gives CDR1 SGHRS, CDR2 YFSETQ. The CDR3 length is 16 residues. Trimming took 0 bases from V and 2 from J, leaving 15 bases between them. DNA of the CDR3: TGCGCCAGCAGCTTGGCGGGCAGGGAAGGGACCTACGAGCAGTACTTC. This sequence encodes CASSLAGREGTYEQYF.

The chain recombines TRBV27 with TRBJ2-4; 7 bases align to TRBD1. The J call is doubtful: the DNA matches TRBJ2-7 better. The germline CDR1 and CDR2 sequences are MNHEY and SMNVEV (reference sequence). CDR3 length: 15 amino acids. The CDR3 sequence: CASSLRQGIGHEQYF. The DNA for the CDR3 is TGTGCCAGCAGTTTACGACAGGGAATCGGGCACGAGCAGTACTTC.

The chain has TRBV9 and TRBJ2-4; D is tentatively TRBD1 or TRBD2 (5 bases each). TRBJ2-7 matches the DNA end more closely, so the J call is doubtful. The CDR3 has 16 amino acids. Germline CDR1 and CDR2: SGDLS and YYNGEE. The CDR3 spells CASSVARDGNSYEQYF. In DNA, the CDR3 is TGTGCCAGCAGCGTAGCCCGGGACGGGAACTCCTACGAGCAGTACTTC.

The CDR3 coding sequence is TGTGCCTACGCCGGGACACATAAGCAGTACTTC. Translation: CAYAGTHKQYF. The chain uses TRBV30 and TRBJ2-4; maybe TRBD1 (6 bases). Looked up from germline, CDR1 is GTSNPN and CDR2 is SVGIG (reference sequence). This CDR3 is 11 amino acids long. V lost 7 bases, J lost 13 bases, and 17 bases lay in between.

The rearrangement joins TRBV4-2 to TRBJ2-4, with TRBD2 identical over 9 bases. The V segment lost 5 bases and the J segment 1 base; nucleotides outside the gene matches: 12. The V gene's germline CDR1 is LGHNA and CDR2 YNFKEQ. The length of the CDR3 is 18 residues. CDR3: CASSDYGESGGAKNIQYF. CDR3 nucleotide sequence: TGTGCCAGCAGCGATTACGGGGAAAGCGGGGGGGCCAAAAACATTCAGTACTTC.

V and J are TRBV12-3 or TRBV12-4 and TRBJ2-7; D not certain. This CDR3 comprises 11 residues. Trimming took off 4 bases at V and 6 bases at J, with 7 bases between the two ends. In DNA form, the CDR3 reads TGTGCCAGCAGTTATTTTAGCGAGCAGTACTTC. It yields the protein CASSYFSEQYF.

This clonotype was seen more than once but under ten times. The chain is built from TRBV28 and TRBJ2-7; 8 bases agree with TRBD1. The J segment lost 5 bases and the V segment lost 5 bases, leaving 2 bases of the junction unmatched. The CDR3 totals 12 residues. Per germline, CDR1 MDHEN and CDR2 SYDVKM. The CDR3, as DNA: TGTGCCAGCAGTGCGGACAGGGACGAGCAGTACTTC. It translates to CASSADRDEQYF.

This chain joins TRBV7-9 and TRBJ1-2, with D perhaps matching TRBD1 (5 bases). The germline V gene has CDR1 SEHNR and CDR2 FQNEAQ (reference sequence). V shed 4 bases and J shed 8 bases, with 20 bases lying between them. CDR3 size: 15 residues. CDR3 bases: TGTGCCAGCAGCTCCACGCGATACGGGGGAGAGGGCTACACCTTC. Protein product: CASSSTRYGGEGYTF.

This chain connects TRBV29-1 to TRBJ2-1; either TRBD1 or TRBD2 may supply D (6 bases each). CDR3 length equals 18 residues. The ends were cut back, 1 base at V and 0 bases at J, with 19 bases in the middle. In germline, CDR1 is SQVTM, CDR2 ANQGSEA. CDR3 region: CSVEGGGTLISSYNEQFF. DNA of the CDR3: TGCAGCGTTGAAGGAGGGGGGACGCTAATTAGCTCCTACAATGAGCAGTTCTTC.

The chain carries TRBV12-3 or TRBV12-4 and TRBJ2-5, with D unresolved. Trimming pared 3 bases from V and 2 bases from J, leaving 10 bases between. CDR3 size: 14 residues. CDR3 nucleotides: TGTGCCAGCAGTTTCCAGATATTACAAGAGACCCAGTACTTC. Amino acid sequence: CASSFQILQETQYF.

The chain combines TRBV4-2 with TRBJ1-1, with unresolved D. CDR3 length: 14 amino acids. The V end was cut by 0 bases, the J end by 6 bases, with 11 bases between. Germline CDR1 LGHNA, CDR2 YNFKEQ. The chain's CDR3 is CASSQDARVPEAFF. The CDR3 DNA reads TGTGCCAGCAGCCAAGATGCGAGGGTCCCTGAAGCTTTCTTT.

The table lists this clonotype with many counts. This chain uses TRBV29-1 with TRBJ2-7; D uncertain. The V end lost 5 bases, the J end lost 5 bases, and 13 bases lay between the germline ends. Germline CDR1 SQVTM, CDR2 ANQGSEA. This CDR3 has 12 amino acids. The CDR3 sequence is CSVSVLGHEQYF. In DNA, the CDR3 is TGCAGCGTTAGTGTCTTGGGTCACGAGCAGTACTTC.

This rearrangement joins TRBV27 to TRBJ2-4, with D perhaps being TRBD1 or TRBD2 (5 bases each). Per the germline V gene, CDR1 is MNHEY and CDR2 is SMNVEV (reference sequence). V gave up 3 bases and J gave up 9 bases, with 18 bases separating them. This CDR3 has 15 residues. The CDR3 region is CASSFLGEPLSIQYF. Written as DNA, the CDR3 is TGTGCCAGCAGTTTCCTGGGGGAGCCCCTAAGCATTCAGTACTTC.

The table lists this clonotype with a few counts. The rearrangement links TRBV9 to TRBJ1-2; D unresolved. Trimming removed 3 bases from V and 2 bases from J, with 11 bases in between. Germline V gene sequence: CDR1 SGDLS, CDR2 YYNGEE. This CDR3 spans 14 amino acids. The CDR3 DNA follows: TGTGCCAGCAGCGCCCCGGGTTCCAACTATGGCTACACCTTC. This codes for CASSAPGSNYGYTF.

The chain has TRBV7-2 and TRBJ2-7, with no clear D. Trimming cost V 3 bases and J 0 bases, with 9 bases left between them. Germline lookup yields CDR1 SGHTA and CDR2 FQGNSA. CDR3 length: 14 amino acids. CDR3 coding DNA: TGTGCCAGCAGCTTGGCAGAGGTCTCCTACGAGCAGTACTTC. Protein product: CASSLAEVSYEQYF.